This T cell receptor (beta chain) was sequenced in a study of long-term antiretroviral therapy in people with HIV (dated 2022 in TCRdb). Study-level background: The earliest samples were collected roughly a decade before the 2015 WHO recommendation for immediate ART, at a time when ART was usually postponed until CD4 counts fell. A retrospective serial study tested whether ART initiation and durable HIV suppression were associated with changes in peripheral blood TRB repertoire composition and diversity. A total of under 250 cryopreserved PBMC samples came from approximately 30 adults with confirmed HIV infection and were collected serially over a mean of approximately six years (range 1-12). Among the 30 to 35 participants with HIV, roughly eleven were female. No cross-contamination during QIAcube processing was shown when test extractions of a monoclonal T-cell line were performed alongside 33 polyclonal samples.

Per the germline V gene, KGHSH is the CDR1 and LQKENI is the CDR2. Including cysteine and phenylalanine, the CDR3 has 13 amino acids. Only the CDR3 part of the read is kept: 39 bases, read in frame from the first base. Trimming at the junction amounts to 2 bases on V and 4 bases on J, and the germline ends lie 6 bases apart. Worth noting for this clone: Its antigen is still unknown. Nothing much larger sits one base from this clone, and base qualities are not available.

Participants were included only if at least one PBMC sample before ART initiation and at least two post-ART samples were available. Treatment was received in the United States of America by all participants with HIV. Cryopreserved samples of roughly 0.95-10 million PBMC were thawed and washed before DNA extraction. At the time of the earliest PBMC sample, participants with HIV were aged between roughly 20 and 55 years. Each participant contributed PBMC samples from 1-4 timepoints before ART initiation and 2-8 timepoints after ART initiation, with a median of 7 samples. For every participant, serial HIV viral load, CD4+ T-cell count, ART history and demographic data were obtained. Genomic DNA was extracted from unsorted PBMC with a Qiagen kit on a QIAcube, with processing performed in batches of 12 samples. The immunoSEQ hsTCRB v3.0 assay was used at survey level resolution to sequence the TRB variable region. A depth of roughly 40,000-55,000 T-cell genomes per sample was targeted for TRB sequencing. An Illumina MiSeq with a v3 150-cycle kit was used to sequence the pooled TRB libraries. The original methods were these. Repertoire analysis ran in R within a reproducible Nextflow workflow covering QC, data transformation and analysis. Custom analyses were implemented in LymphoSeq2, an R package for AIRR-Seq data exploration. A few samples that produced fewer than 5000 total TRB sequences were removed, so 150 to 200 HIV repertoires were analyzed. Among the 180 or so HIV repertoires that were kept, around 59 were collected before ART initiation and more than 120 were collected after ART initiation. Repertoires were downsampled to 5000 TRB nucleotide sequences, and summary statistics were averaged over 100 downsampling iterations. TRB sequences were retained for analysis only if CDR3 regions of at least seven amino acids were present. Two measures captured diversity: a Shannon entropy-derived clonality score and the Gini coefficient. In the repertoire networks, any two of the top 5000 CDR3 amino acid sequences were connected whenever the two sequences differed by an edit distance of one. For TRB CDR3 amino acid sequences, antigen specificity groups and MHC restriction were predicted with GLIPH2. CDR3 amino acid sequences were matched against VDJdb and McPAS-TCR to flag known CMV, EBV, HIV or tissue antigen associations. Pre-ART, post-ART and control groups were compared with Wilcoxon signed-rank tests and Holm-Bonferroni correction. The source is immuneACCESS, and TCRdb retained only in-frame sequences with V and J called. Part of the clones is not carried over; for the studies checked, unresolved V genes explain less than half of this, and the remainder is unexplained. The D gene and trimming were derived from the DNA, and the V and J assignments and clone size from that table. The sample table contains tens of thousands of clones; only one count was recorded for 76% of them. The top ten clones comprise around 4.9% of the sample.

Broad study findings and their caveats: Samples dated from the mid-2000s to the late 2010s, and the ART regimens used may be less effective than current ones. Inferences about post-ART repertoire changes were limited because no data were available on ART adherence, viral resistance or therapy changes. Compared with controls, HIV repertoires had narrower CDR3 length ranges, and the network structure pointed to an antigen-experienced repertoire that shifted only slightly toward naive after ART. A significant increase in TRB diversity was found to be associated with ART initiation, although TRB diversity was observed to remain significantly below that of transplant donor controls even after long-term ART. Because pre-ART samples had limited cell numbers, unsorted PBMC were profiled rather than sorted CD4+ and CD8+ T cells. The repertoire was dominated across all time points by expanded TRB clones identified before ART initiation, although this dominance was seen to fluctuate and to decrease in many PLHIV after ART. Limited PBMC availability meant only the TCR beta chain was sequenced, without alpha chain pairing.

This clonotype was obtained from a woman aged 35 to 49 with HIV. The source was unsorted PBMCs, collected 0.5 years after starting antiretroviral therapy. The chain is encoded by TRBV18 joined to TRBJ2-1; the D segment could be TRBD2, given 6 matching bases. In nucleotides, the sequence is TGTGCCAGCTCACCAGGGACTTACAATGAGCAGTTCTTC. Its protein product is CASSPGTYNEQFF.